The 19 T cell receptor beta chains reported below all come from one sample, sequenced in a study of shared clonotypes between healthy human individuals. Measured with immunoSEQ multiplex PCR; TCRdb has only the in-frame clones, and not every one. The profile shows over a million clones, around 78% of them singletons. The specimen sequenced was memory CD4+ T cells from PBMCs. Subset here: CD45RA-negative fraction. The receptor source for this set is a man between 18 and 29 years old in good health. Some clones in this sample may be carry-over from other donors' samples.

This clone was detected only a few times. The rearrangement uses TRBV28 and TRBJ1-5; no definite D call. V dropped 6 bases and J dropped 0 bases, with 12 bases sitting between them. The germline gives CDR1 MDHEN, CDR2 SYDVKM. This CDR3 has 15 residues. The CDR3 here is CASRPTWGSNQPQHF. Written as DNA, the CDR3 is TGTGCCAGCAGACCTACTTGGGGTAGCAATCAGCCCCAGCATTTT.

The chain is built from TRBV6-5 and TRBJ2-1; maybe TRBD1 (5 bases). The CDR3 sequence is 11 residues long. Germline assignment: CDR1 MNHEY and CDR2 SVGAGI. Trimming shortened V by 2 bases and J by 13 bases, and 9 bases separated the two germline ends. The DNA for the CDR3 is TGTGCCAGCAGTTACGACAGTAATCAGTTCTTC. Translating it yields CASSYDSNQFF.

This clone was observed once. The chain has TRBV4-2 and TRBJ2-7; 13 bases map to TRBD2. CDR3 size: 17 residues. Germline trimming cut 2 bases from V and 2 bases from J; bases unmatched to any gene: 6. Germline-derived CDR1 and CDR2 are LGHNA and YNFKEQ. The CDR3 is CASSQQTSGRLTYEQYF. Here the CDR3 DNA reads TGTGCCAGCAGCCAACAGACTAGCGGGAGGCTTACCTACGAGCAGTACTTC.

V and J are TRBV5-4 and TRBJ2-1; no reliable D call. This CDR3 contains 12 residues. With 1 base removed from V and 9 bases from J, the gap between germline ends came to 8 bases. Germline V lookup: CDR1 SGHNT, CDR2 YYREEE (reference sequence). CDR3 residues: CASSLWPGEQFF. CDR3 nucleotides: TGTGCCAGCAGCTTGTGGCCTGGTGAGCAGTTCTTC.

The chain employs TRBV4-3 and TRBJ2-5; TRBD1 matches 7 bases. The CDR3 is made up of 14 amino acids. CDR1 and CDR2 from the germline V gene are LGHNA and YSLEER. V trimming: 3 bases; J trimming: 2 bases; junction bases outside the gene matches: 3. Here the CDR3 reads CASSHIQGQETQYF. CDR3 coding DNA: TGCGCCAGCAGCCATATACAGGGGCAAGAGACCCAGTACTTC.

The V and J genes are TRBV9 and TRBJ2-2; a weak D match, TRBD1 (6 bases). The CDR3 contains 14 residues. Germline V gene lookup returns CDR1 SGDLS and CDR2 YYNGEE. The germline V and J ends were trimmed by 6 bases and 1 base, with 10 bases remaining between them. The CDR3 region is CASTRQENTGELFF. The CDR3, as DNA: TGTGCCAGCACCCGACAGGAGAACACCGGGGAGCTGTTTTTT.

The chain recombines TRBV6-5 with TRBJ1-1; no reliable D call. Per the germline V gene, CDR1 is MNHEY and CDR2 is SVGAGI. Trimming removed 7 bases at V and 5 bases at J, with 14 bases between. The CDR3 extends over 13 amino acids. In nucleotides, the CDR3 is TGTGCCAGCACCGCTCCCCTGGCAACTGAAGCTTTCTTT. Translation: CASTAPLATEAFF.

The chain joins TRBV28 to TRBJ1-5; D is unresolved. Germline V gene data show CDR1 as MDHEN and CDR2 as SYDVKM. V lost 1 base, J lost 0 bases, and 10 bases lay in between. This CDR3 is built from 16 residues. This CDR3 reads CASSLSGAYSNQPQHF. CDR3 nucleotide sequence: TGTGCCAGCAGTTTATCAGGCGCTTATAGCAATCAGCCCCAGCATTTT.

This clone was detected only a few times. The chain joins TRBV19 to TRBJ2-2; D might be TRBD1 or TRBD2, each matching 5 bases. The CDR3 extends over 12 amino acids. Germline lookup yields CDR1 LNHDA and CDR2 SQIVND (reference sequence). The ends were cut back, 8 bases at V and 6 bases at J, with 10 bases in the middle. In nucleotides, the CDR3 is TGTGCCAGTGGGCTGGGGGCCGGGGAGCTGTTTTTT. This sequence encodes CASGLGAGELFF.

V usage is TRBV28 and J usage is TRBJ2-3, with TRBD1 matching over 11 bases. This CDR3 has 15 amino acids. Germline loops: CDR1 MDHEN, CDR2 SYDVKM. V was pared by 7 bases and J by 6 bases, with 9 bases of the junction left unmatched. Written as DNA, the CDR3 is TGTGCCAGCAACCACCGGACAGGGGGCTCCGATACGCAGTATTTT. It codes for CASNHRTGGSDTQYF.

The rearrangement links TRBV6-6 to TRBJ1-3, with 10 bases matching TRBD1. Germline loops: CDR1 MNHNY, CDR2 SVGAGI (reference sequence). V gave up 6 bases and J gave up 4 bases; unmatched junction bases: 3. This CDR3 is built from 14 residues. The DNA of the CDR3 is TGTGCCAGCAGCCAGACAGGGGGCGGAAACACCATATATTTT. This codes for CASSQTGGGNTIYF.

The rearrangement links TRBV2 to TRBJ2-3; 7 positions match TRBD2. This CDR3 is 12 amino acids long. Losses at the gene ends were 8 bases for V and 9 bases for J; bases not matched to a gene: 8. Germline lookup yields CDR1 SNHLY and CDR2 FYNNEI. The CDR3 spells CASVRLAVTQYF. The CDR3, as DNA: TGTGCCAGCGTGAGACTAGCCGTGACGCAGTATTTT.

V usage is TRBV7-9 and J usage is TRBJ1-1; the D gene is possibly TRBD1 (5 bases). Germline CDR1 and CDR2: SEHNR and FQNEAQ (reference sequence). V lost 2 bases, J lost 0 bases, and 10 bases lay in between. CDR3 length: 15 amino acids. CDR3 amino acids: CASSLWDGLNTEAFF. The DNA for the CDR3 is TGTGCCAGCAGCTTATGGGACGGATTGAACACTGAAGCTTTCTTT.

This clone was counted only a few times. The V gene is TRBV18, the J gene TRBJ1-5; TRBD1 matches 10 bases. The germline V gene has CDR1 KGHSH and CDR2 LQKENI. The CDR3 runs 14 residues. V gave up 2 bases and J gave up 7 bases; unmatched junction bases: 2. CDR3 region: CASSPGQGEQPQHF. CDR3 in DNA: TGTGCCAGCTCACCAGGACAGGGGGAACAGCCCCAGCATTTT.

In DNA, the CDR3 is TGTGCCAGCAGCAACCGAGGACAGGATGCCTACGAGCAGTACTTC. Protein sequence: CASSNRGQDAYEQYF. The gene calls are TRBV7-3 and TRBJ2-7; 7 positions match TRBD1. The CDR3 has 15 residues. Germline V CDR1 and CDR2: SGHTA, FQGTGA. V gave up 5 bases and J gave up 2 bases; unmatched junction bases: 9.

This sequence joins TRBV5-1 and TRBJ2-1; 8 nucleotides align to TRBD1. After removal of 4 bases from V and 4 bases from J, the junction contained 7 bases not matched to a gene. The CDR3 spans 15 residues. Germline lookup yields CDR1 SGHRS and CDR2 YFSETQ. The CDR3 region is CASSIGTGSYNEQFF. The CDR3 coding sequence is TGCGCCAGCAGCATCGGGACAGGCTCTTACAATGAGCAGTTCTTC.

The chain carries TRBV4-1 and TRBJ1-5; a possible D gene is TRBD1 (5 bases). The CDR3 length is 15 residues. In germline, CDR1 is MGHRA, CDR2 YSYEKL. V gave up 4 bases and J gave up 4 bases, with 14 bases separating them. CDR3 nucleotides: TGCGCCAGCAGCCGCGAGGCGGGGACTAATCAGCCCCAGCATTTT. This sequence encodes CASSREAGTNQPQHF.

This clone was counted at least ten times. The chain has TRBV7-3 and TRBJ2-1; no definite D call. V was pared by 2 bases and J by 10 bases, with 15 bases between. This CDR3 contains 14 residues. Germline V gives CDR1 SGHTA, CDR2 FQGTGA. The CDR3 spells CASSLSPLVGEQFF. The CDR3 bases are TGTGCCAGCAGCTTATCTCCCCTTGTGGGCGAGCAGTTCTTC.

The rearrangement links TRBV27 to TRBJ1-2; D uncertain. Trimming left V 5 bases short and J 1 base short, with 8 bases between. The CDR3 spans 13 residues. Germline lookup yields CDR1 MNHEY and CDR2 SMNVEV (reference sequence). DNA for the CDR3: TGTGCCAGCAGTCAGACCTATAACTATGGCTACACCTTC. Its protein product is CASSQTYNYGYTF.